This entry lists 18 T cell receptor beta chains sequenced from one sample in a study of identical twins (dated by TCRdb to the mid-2010s). The library was prepared using 5' RACE. Sequencing was performed on an Illumina HiSeq 2000. TCRdb reworked the public reads: Q25 trimming with fastp, MiXCR clone assembly, productive beta chains retained. CDR3 protein duplicates are merged, each entry listing the most common genes and DNA. The sample table shows approximately 680,000 distinct CDR3 sequences, and around 7.4% are seen once. Jointly, the top ten make up over 1.5% of the sample. These data were also reused for a study on yellow fever vaccine responses in identical twins.

Sequencing was done on a sample of PBMCs. These receptors all come from a woman aged 18-29 years in good health.

The rearrangement links TRBV12-3 or TRBV12-4 to TRBJ1-2; D unclear. V lost 1 base and J 0 bases, leaving 6 bases between the germline ends. The CDR3 consists of 14 residues. The DNA for the CDR3 is TGTGCCAGCAGTTTAGGCAGTCCTAACTATGGCTACACCTTC. This codes for CASSLGSPNYGYTF.

The table lists this clonotype with many counts. This chain joins TRBV4-1 and TRBJ1-1; 9 positions match TRBD1. There are 14 residues in the CDR3. CDR1 and CDR2 (germline): MGHRA, YSYEKL. The junction had 3 bases not matched to a gene; V was cut back by 6 bases and J by 1 base. CDR3 DNA sequence: TGCGCCAGCAGACTACAGGGGGCGAACACTGAAGCTTTCTTT. Protein sequence: CASRLQGANTEAFF.

This clonotype has a handful of counts. The gene calls are TRBV6-1 and TRBJ2-7; 9 nucleotides align to TRBD1. V lost 5 bases, J lost 3 bases, and 8 bases stayed unmatched. The CDR3 is made up of 15 amino acids. Germline V lookup: CDR1 MNHNS, CDR2 SASEGT. The CDR3 DNA is TGTGCCAGCAGTAAGGGGACAGGGCCATTCTACGAGCAGTACTTC. Protein product: CASSKGTGPFYEQYF.

This clonotype was counted at least ten times. The chain recombines TRBV25-1 with TRBJ1-4; 7 positions match TRBD1. Trimming removed 1 base from V and 0 bases from J; junction bases left unmatched: 8. The V gene's germline CDR1 is MGHDK and CDR2 SYGVNS. The CDR3 has 18 amino acids. As DNA, the CDR3 is TGTGCCAGCAGTGAATCCGTTCGGACAGGACCAACTAATGAAAAACTGTTTTTT. The encoded protein is CASSESVRTGPTNEKLFF.

This clonotype was seen more than once but under ten times. This chain joins TRBV2 and TRBJ2-7; 8 positions agree with TRBD2. Germline V CDR1 and CDR2: SNHLY, FYNNEI. The CDR3 runs 13 residues. With V trimmed by 9 bases and J by 2 bases, 6 bases remained unmatched. This CDR3 is CASSGDQTYEQYF. The CDR3 DNA sequence: TGTGCCAGTAGCGGGGATCAAACCTACGAGCAGTACTTC.

Many counts were recorded for this clonotype. The V call is TRBV4-1, the J call TRBJ2-5; TRBD2 agrees at 9 bases. V shed 0 bases, J shed 5 bases, and the junction held 19 bases outside the gene matches. This CDR3 spans 20 amino acids. CDR1 is MGHRA and CDR2 is YSYEKL in the germline V gene. CDR3 bases: TGCGCCAGCAGCCAAGAACCCCCAACTAGCGGGCCTTCTCCGTTGGAGACCCAGTACTTC. Protein: CASSQEPPTSGPSPLETQYF.

There are many counts of this clonotype. The rearrangement joins TRBV29-1 to TRBJ2-3; 7 bases line up with TRBD1. The junction had 11 bases not matched to a gene; V was cut back by 7 bases and J by 1 base. The CDR3 extends over 15 amino acids. The germline CDR1 and CDR2 sequences are SQVTM and ANQGSEA. In nucleotides, the CDR3 is TGCAGCGCCCAGAACAGGGGTTGGCGCACAGATACGCAGTATTTT. Amino acid sequence: CSAQNRGWRTDTQYF.

This clonotype appeared many times. The chain carries TRBV6-5 and TRBJ2-1; D remains unclear. The CDR3 sequence is 16 residues long. V shed 0 bases and J shed 0 bases, with 9 bases lying between them. Germline V gene data show CDR1 as MNHEY and CDR2 as SVGAGI. In nucleotides, the CDR3 is TGTGCCAGCAGTTACTCCTATCCTTCCTCCTACAATGAGCAGTTCTTC. This codes for CASSYSYPSSYNEQFF.

This clonotype was counted many times. The J gene is TRBJ2-5, the V gene TRBV12-3 or TRBV12-4, with D perhaps TRBD1 (5 bases). The CDR3 extends over 14 amino acids. V lost 5 bases and J 1 base, leaving 11 bases between the germline ends. The CDR3 DNA follows: TGTGCCAGCAGTACCCGGACAATCCAAGAGACCCAGTACTTC. Its protein is CASSTRTIQETQYF.

This clonotype was picked up many times. This chain connects TRBV7-9 to TRBJ1-2, with a possible D match to TRBD1 (5 bases). The ends were cut back, 7 bases at V and 1 base at J, with 16 bases in the middle. Germline V gene lookup returns CDR1 SEHNR and CDR2 FQNEAQ (reference sequence). CDR3 length equals 15 residues. CDR3 loop: CASNPQGNNNYGYTF. The CDR3 region has the DNA TGTGCCAGCAACCCCCAGGGTAACAATAACTATGGCTACACCTTC.

This clonotype has at least ten counts. The chain combines TRBV2 with TRBJ1-1; no reliable D call. This CDR3 contains 12 residues. The germline gives CDR1 SNHLY, CDR2 FYNNEI. Trimming took 6 bases from V and 1 from J, leaving 6 bases between them. This CDR3 is CASRGENTEAFF. Written as DNA, the CDR3 is TGTGCCAGCAGGGGCGAGAACACTGAAGCTTTCTTT. Full variable domain (outside the CDR3, taken from reference TRBV2 and TRBJ1-1): EPEVTQTPSHQVTQMGQEVILRCVPISNHLYFYWYRQILGQKVEFLVSFYNNEISEKSEIFDDQFSVERPDGSNFTLKIRSTKLEDSAMYFCASRGENTEAFFGQGTRLTVV.

This clonotype was seen ten or more times. V and J are TRBV11-1 and TRBJ2-2, with 9 nucleotides matching TRBD1. J was trimmed by 5 bases and V by 5 bases; bases with no gene match: 15. The CDR3 totals 18 residues. Germline V lookup: CDR1 SGHAT, CDR2 FQDESV (reference sequence). CDR3 loop: CASSARTGAFSRTGELFF. Here the CDR3 DNA reads TGTGCCAGCAGCGCACGGACAGGGGCTTTTTCGAGGACCGGGGAGCTGTTTTTT.

The chain carries TRBV7-8 and TRBJ2-7; D perhaps matches TRBD1 (6 bases). V was clipped by 5 bases and J by 2 bases, with 19 bases between them. The length of the CDR3 is 16 residues. Looked up from germline, CDR1 is SGHVS and CDR2 is FQNEAQ. The CDR3 nucleotides read TGTGCCAGCAGCAAAGGCGGGTACGCAGGGGCCTACGAGCAGTACTTC. Translated: CASSKGGYAGAYEQYF.

The V gene is TRBV6-1, the J gene TRBJ2-2, with 12 bases matching TRBD1. The junction had 11 bases not matched to a gene; V was cut back by 7 bases and J by 5 bases. This CDR3 comprises 17 residues. The germline gives CDR1 MNHNS, CDR2 SASEGT. For the CDR3, the DNA is TGTGCCAGCAACCGGCCGGGGACAGGGGGCTCTACCGGGGAGCTGTTTTTT. It codes for CASNRPGTGGSTGELFF.

This clonotype was observed at least ten times. The CDR3 DNA is TGTGCCAGCACCCACCTGGGCAGTTCGGATGGCTACACCTTC. Its translation: CASTHLGSSDGYTF. V usage is TRBV3-1 and J usage is TRBJ1-2; D uncertain. The ends were cut back, 7 bases at V and 6 bases at J, with 18 bases in the middle. Germline CDR1 LGHDT, CDR2 YNNKEL (reference sequence). The CDR3 totals 14 residues.

The chain employs TRBV3-1 and TRBJ2-7; 12 nucleotides match TRBD2. V lost 4 bases, J lost 2 bases, and 3 bases stayed unmatched. This CDR3 spans 15 amino acids. Germline lookup yields CDR1 LGHDT and CDR2 YNNKEL (reference sequence). The CDR3 loop reads CASSRLAGGTYEQYF. The CDR3 region has the DNA TGTGCCAGCAGCCGCCTAGCGGGAGGGACCTACGAGCAGTACTTC.

Only a few counts were recorded for this clonotype. The rearrangement uses TRBV5-1 and TRBJ2-1; D is undetermined. The V gene lost 0 bases and the J gene lost 4 bases, with 11 bases spanning the gap. The CDR3 runs 15 residues. The germline V gene encodes CDR1 SGHRS and CDR2 YFSETQ. For the CDR3, the DNA is TGCGCCAGCAGCTTGGTACGGGCCGCTTACAATGAGCAGTTCTTC. Amino acid sequence: CASSLVRAAYNEQFF.

This clonotype was picked up many times. The chain employs TRBV12-3 or TRBV12-4 and TRBJ2-2, with a tentative D call TRBD2 (6 bases). Trimming shortened V by 5 bases and J by 4 bases, and 11 bases separated the two germline ends. The CDR3 has 14 amino acids. This CDR3 reads CASSPTRGTGELFF. CDR3 in DNA: TGTGCCAGCAGTCCGACTAGGGGCACCGGGGAGCTGTTTTTT.